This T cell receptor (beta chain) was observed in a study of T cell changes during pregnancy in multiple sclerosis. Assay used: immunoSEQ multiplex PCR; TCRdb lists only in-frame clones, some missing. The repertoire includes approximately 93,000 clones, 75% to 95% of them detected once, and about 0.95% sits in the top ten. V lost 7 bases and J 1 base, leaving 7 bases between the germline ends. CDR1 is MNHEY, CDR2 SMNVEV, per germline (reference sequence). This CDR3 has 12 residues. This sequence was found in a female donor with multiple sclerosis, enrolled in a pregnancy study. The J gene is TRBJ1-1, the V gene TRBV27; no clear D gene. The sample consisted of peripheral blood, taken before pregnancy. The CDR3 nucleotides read TGTGCCAGCACCTCGGGGAACACTGAAGCTTTCTTT. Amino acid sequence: CASTSGNTEAFF.